This T cell receptor (beta chain) was captured in a study of beta chain features in type 1 diabetes. CDR3 length: 14 amino acids. V lost 3 bases and J 2 bases, leaving 7 bases between the germline ends. Germline values: CDR1 KGHSH, CDR2 LQKENI. Broader study findings: Type 1 diabetes patients had moderately but significantly shorter TCRB CDR3s in all four CD4+ subsets. Lower insertion and higher deletion counts appeared at VDJ junctions in type 1 diabetes patients.

What was sequenced were expressed TCRB transcripts, since all of the isolated RNA had been reverse transcribed. Assay: immunoSEQ multiplex PCR; the TCRdb copy retains only in-frame clones and omits some. The sample carries about 160,000 clones, about a tenth recorded once. In regard to this clone: No antigen is known for it.

The clonotype was recovered from a man aged 30-40 years with type 1 diabetes. Sequenced sample: central memory CD4+ T cells from blood. The chain links TRBV18 to TRBJ2-2, with D perhaps TRBD2 (5 bases). CDR3 in amino acids: CASSPEVNTGELFF. As DNA, the CDR3 is TGTGCCAGCTCACCGGAGGTTAACACCGGGGAGCTGTTTTTT.